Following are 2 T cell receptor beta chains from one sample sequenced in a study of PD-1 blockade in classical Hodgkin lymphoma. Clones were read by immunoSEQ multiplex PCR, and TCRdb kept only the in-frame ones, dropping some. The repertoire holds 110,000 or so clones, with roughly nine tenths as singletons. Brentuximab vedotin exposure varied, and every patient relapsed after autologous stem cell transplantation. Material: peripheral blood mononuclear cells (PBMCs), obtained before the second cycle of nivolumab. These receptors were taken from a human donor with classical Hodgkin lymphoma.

CDR3 in amino acids: CATSSSQGMDYEQYF. DNA for the CDR3: TGTGCCACCAGCAGCTCACAGGGGATGGACTACGAGCAGTACTTC. The V gene is TRBV15, the J gene TRBJ2-7, with 7 bases aligning to TRBD1. CDR3 length equals 15 residues. In germline, CDR1 is LNHNV, CDR2 YYDKDF (reference sequence). The V gene end was trimmed by 3 bases and the J gene end by 3 bases; junction bases not matched to a gene: 8.

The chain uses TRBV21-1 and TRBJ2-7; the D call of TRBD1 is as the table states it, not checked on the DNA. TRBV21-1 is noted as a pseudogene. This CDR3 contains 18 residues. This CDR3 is CASSNFNLRDRWYYEQYF. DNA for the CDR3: TGTGCCAGCAGCAATTTCAATCTGAGGGACAGGTGGTACTACGAGCAGTACTTC.